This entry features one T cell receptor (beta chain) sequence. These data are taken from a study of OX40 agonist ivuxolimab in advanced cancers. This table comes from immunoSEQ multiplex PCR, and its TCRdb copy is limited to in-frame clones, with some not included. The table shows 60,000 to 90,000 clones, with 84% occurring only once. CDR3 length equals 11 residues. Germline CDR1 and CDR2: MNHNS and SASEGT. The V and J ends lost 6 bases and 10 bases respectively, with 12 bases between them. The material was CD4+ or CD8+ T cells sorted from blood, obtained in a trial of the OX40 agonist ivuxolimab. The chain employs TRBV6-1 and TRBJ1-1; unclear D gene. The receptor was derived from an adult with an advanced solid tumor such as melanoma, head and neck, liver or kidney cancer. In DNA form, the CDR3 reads TGTGCCAGCAGGACCTTCAAACCAGCTTTCTTT. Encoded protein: CASRTFKPAFF.